These 23 T cell receptor beta chains came from one sample sequenced in a study of human T cells and chemical hapten exposure (dated by TCRdb to about 2021). The library was obtained by RACE. The data were produced on a NextSeq 500. TCRdb took the public reads, trimmed them with fastp at Q25, ran MiXCR for clone calling and kept in-frame beta chains. Every distinct CDR3 protein forms one entry, paired with its most common genes and DNA. The table for this sample lists fewer than 200,000 distinct CDR3 sequences; 28% of them were counted only once. The ten largest make up approximately 2.1% of the sample. Per the publication, the time point label means: patch test 3, about 24 weeks after DPC sensitization. The label giving this sample's treatment or condition can be read as: therapeutic diphenylcyclopropenone sensitization with weekly scalp DPC. Source: whole blood, taken in connection with sensitization to the hapten diphenylcyclopropenone (DPC). These receptors all stem from a woman between 18 and 29 years old with alopecia areata. Some clones in this sample may be carry-over from other donors' samples.

The CDR3 DNA is TGCAGTGCCACCCCCCCGAAGGGGAGGTCCTACGAGCAGTACTTC. Translation gives CSATPPKGRSYEQYF. This chain joins TRBV20-1 and TRBJ2-7; perhaps TRBD2 as D (6 bases). CDR3 length: 15 residues. Germline-derived CDR1 and CDR2 are DFQATT and SNEGSKA (reference sequence). V shed 6 bases and J shed 1 base, with 19 bases lying between them.

The rearrangement links TRBV30 to TRBJ1-1; D is unresolved. Germline V gives CDR1 GTSNPN, CDR2 SVGIG (reference sequence). The CDR3 runs 13 residues. Trimming removed 0 bases at V and 1 base at J, with 6 bases between. CDR3 residues: CAWSVGGNTEAFF. The CDR3 region has the DNA TGTGCCTGGAGTGTTGGCGGGAACACTGAAGCTTTCTTT. Full variable domain (remainder filled in from reference TRBV30 and TRBJ1-1): SQTIHQWPATLVQPVGSPLSLECTVEGTSNPNLYWYRQAAGRGLQLLFYSVGIGQISSEVPQNLSASRPQDRQFILSSKKLLLSDSGFYLCAWSVGGNTEAFFGQGTRLTVV.

This clonotype was seen a handful of times. V and J are TRBV20-1 and TRBJ2-5, with D maybe TRBD1 (5 bases). The CDR3 covers 14 residues. V lost 5 bases and J 3 bases, leaving 16 bases between the germline ends. Per the germline V gene, CDR1 is DFQATT and CDR2 is SNEGSKA (reference sequence). DNA for the CDR3: TGCAGTGCTCCTTGGCAGGGCATGAAAGAGACCCAGTACTTC. Its translation: CSAPWQGMKETQYF.

This clonotype showed up many times. The chain is built from TRBV29-1 and TRBJ1-5, with D uncertain. Germline V CDR1 and CDR2: SQVTM, ANQGSEA. The germline V and J ends were trimmed by 4 bases and 4 bases, with 8 bases remaining between them. This CDR3 comprises 12 residues. In DNA, the CDR3 is TGCAGCGTTGGCCTCAGAAATCAGCCCCAGCATTTT. Translated, it gives CSVGLRNQPQHF.

This chain links TRBV18 with TRBJ2-1; D remains unclear. V lost 2 bases, J lost 5 bases, and 7 bases lay in between. The CDR3 sequence is 13 residues long. Germline V gene lookup returns CDR1 KGHSH and CDR2 LQKENI. The CDR3 DNA is TGTGCCAGCTCACCAACCCGAAACAATGAGCAGTTCTTC. Its translation is CASSPTRNNEQFF.

The chain uses TRBV5-1 and TRBJ1-2; 7 bases map to TRBD1. V trimming: 2 bases; J trimming: 4 bases; junction bases outside the gene matches: 5. CDR3 length: 14 residues. Germline CDR1 is SGHRS and CDR2 is YFSETQ. DNA of the CDR3: TGCGCCAGCAGCTTAACAGGGGAGACCTATGGCTACACCTTC. Residues: CASSLTGETYGYTF.

The rearrangement links TRBV9 to TRBJ2-3; tentatively, D is TRBD1 or TRBD2 (5 bases each). The CDR3 runs 14 residues. Trimming took off 4 bases at V and 5 bases at J, with 14 bases between the two ends. The V gene's germline CDR1 is SGDLS and CDR2 YYNGEE. The CDR3 DNA sequence: TGTGCCAGCAGCCAACTAGAGGGGCGAGATACGCAGTATTTT. Translating gives CASSQLEGRDTQYF.

This clonotype was counted at least ten times. J is TRBJ1-1 and V is TRBV7-3; D is ambiguous. Germline CDR1 reads SGHTA; CDR2 reads FQGTGA. This CDR3 has 13 residues. V was shortened by 0 bases and J by 4 bases, with 6 bases between the two germline ends. The CDR3 here is CASSLTGITEAFF. The CDR3 nucleotides read TGTGCCAGCAGCTTAACAGGGATCACTGAAGCTTTCTTT. Based on the CDR3 plus reference TRBV7-3 and TRBJ1-1, the full variable domain is GAGVSQTPSNKVTEKGKYVELRCDPISGHTALYWYRQSLGQGPEFLIYFQGTGAADDSGLPNDRFFAVRPEGSVSTLKIQRTERGDSAVYLCASSLTGITEAFFGQGTRLTVV.

V and J are TRBV29-1 and TRBJ2-3; no clear D. Germline V gene sequence: CDR1 SQVTM, CDR2 ANQGSEA. CDR3 length equals 11 residues. V lost 5 bases and J 2 bases, leaving 5 bases between the germline ends. DNA of the CDR3: TGCAGCGTTAGACTCACAGATACGCAGTATTTT. This codes for CSVRLTDTQYF.

The chain joins TRBV29-1 to TRBJ2-2; D is possibly TRBD2 (6 bases). CDR3 length: 14 residues. Trimming removed 7 bases at V and 7 bases at J, with 19 bases between. Germline CDR1 and CDR2: SQVTM and ANQGSEA. The CDR3 spells CSAARSGSSGELFF. The CDR3 region has the DNA TGCAGCGCCGCCAGGAGCGGGTCTAGCGGGGAGCTGTTTTTT.

J is TRBJ2-1 and V is TRBV29-1, with 10 bases lining up with TRBD2. The length of the CDR3 is 16 residues. The germline V gene encodes CDR1 SQVTM and CDR2 ANQGSEA. V shed 5 bases and J 2 bases; nucleotides not matched to a gene: 9. This chain's CDR3 is CSVQGASGRTYNEQFF. Written as DNA, the CDR3 is TGCAGCGTTCAAGGGGCTAGCGGGAGAACCTACAATGAGCAGTTCTTC.

The chain has TRBV11-2 and TRBJ2-7, with a tentative D call TRBD1 (6 bases). V gave up 10 bases and J gave up 4 bases, with 11 bases separating them. The CDR3 extends over 11 amino acids. CDR1 is SGHAT and CDR2 is FQNNGV in the germline V gene. CDR3 bases: TGTGCCATCTCCGGGACATACGAGCAGTACTTC. This codes for CAISGTYEQYF. Full variable domain (missing parts from reference TRBV11-2 and TRBJ2-7): EAGVAQSPRYKIIEKRQSVAFWCNPISGHATLYWYQQILGQGPKLLIQFQNNGVVDDSQLPKDRFSAERLKGVDSTLKIQPAKLEDSAVYLCAISGTYEQYFGPGTRLTVT.

This clonotype was counted many times. V gene TRBV29-1 combines with J gene TRBJ1-2, with D maybe TRBD1 (5 bases). The CDR3 is 13 residues long. Trimming removed 0 bases at V and 9 bases at J, with 14 bases between. CDR1 SQVTM and CDR2 ANQGSEA come from the germline V gene. In DNA form, the CDR3 reads TGCAGCGTTGAAGATGGGGGTTTTTCTAGCTACACCTTC. Its translation: CSVEDGGFSSYTF.

This clonotype was found a few times. The chain recombines TRBV15 with TRBJ1-1; D gene ambiguous. The CDR3 is 12 amino acids. The V gene's germline CDR1 is LNHNV and CDR2 YYDKDF (reference sequence). Trimming left V 5 bases short and J 7 bases short, with 11 bases between. The CDR3 is CATSRMSSEAFF. CDR3 in DNA: TGTGCCACCAGCCGCATGAGCAGTGAAGCTTTCTTT.

This clonotype appeared a few times. V usage is TRBV4-3 and J usage is TRBJ2-5; D is perhaps TRBD2 (5 bases). The CDR3 runs 14 residues. Germline lookup yields CDR1 LGHNA and CDR2 YSLEER. V shed 2 bases and J shed 5 bases, with 12 bases lying between them. The chain's CDR3 is CASSQLSGGETQYF. In nucleotides, the CDR3 is TGCGCCAGCAGCCAACTATCCGGCGGGGAGACCCAGTACTTC.

The chain has TRBV4-1 and TRBJ1-1; D not certain. V was clipped by 2 bases and J by 0 bases, with 10 bases between them. Germline-derived CDR1 and CDR2 are MGHRA and YSYEKL. The CDR3 has 15 amino acids. CDR3 protein: CASSQSNQMNTEAFF. CDR3 in DNA: TGCGCCAGCAGCCAATCGAATCAAATGAACACTGAAGCTTTCTTT.

This clonotype occurred a few times. The chain joins TRBV5-1 to TRBJ1-4, with D maybe TRBD1 (6 bases). V lost 2 bases and J 0 bases, leaving 11 bases between the germline ends. This CDR3 has 16 amino acids. Germline CDR1 is SGHRS and CDR2 is YFSETQ. This CDR3 is CASSLQGGSTNEKLFF. The CDR3 DNA reads TGCGCCAGCAGCTTACAGGGAGGATCAACTAATGAAAAACTGTTTTTT.

The rearrangement links TRBV6-5 to TRBJ1-5, with D unresolved. V lost 6 bases to trimming and J lost 1 base, with 10 bases between them. Germline CDR1 and CDR2: MNHEY and SVGAGI. This CDR3 comprises 14 residues. The CDR3 nucleotides are TGTGCCAGCAGGGGGTGGGAGAGCAATCAGCCCCAGCATTTT. The encoded protein is CASRGWESNQPQHF.

The gene calls are TRBV20-1 and TRBJ1-3, with unresolved D. The germline V gene encodes CDR1 DFQATT and CDR2 SNEGSKA (reference sequence). V was cut by 5 bases and J by 0 bases, with 5 bases left in between. CDR3 size: 12 residues. The CDR3 protein is CSARPSGNTIYF. DNA for the CDR3: TGCAGTGCTCGGCCCTCTGGAAACACCATATATTTT.

This clonotype was seen a few times. The DNA for the CDR3 is TGTGCCAGCACCCAGGGACCCCACTATGGCTACACCTTC. It encodes CASTQGPHYGYTF. This chain connects TRBV6-6 to TRBJ1-2; a possible D gene is TRBD1 (5 bases). CDR1 MNHNY and CDR2 SVGAGI come from the germline V gene (reference sequence). This CDR3 has 13 residues. Trimming cost V 7 bases and J 3 bases, with 12 bases left between them.

This chain joins TRBV6-7 and TRBJ2-7; 9 bases map to TRBD2. TRBV6-7 is designated an ORF whose function remains uncertain. This CDR3 has 18 residues. The trim removed 0 bases at V and 5 bases at J, leaving 14 bases unmatched. CDR3 region: CASSYSCGRALFAHEQYF. CDR3 nucleotides: TGTGCCAGCAGTTACTCGTGCGGGAGGGCTCTTTTTGCCCACGAGCAGTACTTC.

The table lists this clonotype with a few counts. The V and J genes are TRBV29-1 and TRBJ1-4; D is perhaps TRBD1 (6 bases). This CDR3 is built from 11 residues. Looked up from germline, CDR1 is SQVTM and CDR2 is ANQGSEA. V lost 5 bases, J lost 8 bases, and 9 bases lay in between. The CDR3 loop reads CSVTRGEKLFF. In DNA, the CDR3 is TGCAGCGTTACCAGGGGCGAAAAACTGTTTTTT.

This clonotype was counted only a few times. V and J are TRBV7-9 and TRBJ1-4; D is unresolved. Trimming removed 5 bases at V and 8 bases at J, with 18 bases between. The CDR3 has 15 residues. The germline CDR1 and CDR2 sequences are SEHNR and FQNEAQ (reference sequence). This CDR3 reads CASSNVLGEREKLFF. The CDR3 DNA sequence: TGTGCCAGCAGCAACGTACTCGGGGAGCGAGAAAAACTGTTTTTT. The variable domain in full, completed from reference TRBV7-9 and TRBJ1-4, reads DTGVSQNPRHKITKRGQNVTFRCDPISEHNRLYWYRQTLGQGPEFLTYFQNEAQLEKSRLLSDRFSAERPKGSFSTLEIQRTEQGDSAMYLCASSNVLGEREKLFFGSGTQLSVL.